This T cell receptor (beta chain) was recorded in a study of blood T cell repertoires in COVID-19. Whole-study context: The United States, Italy and Spain provided the acute and convalescent COVID-19 samples. The analysed material was cDNA or gDNA that came from T cells, B-cell-depleted T cells, or PBMCs.

Germline V gene data show CDR1 as SSHAT and CDR2 as FNYEAQ (reference sequence). This CDR3 has 15 amino acids. The junction had 8 bases not matched to a gene; V was cut back by 2 bases and J by 5 bases. Source study methods: Using reference gene primer amplification, nucleated cell counts were estimated. TCRdb's table, derived via immunoSEQ multiplex PCR, lists solely in-frame clones and lacks some. For V, J and clone size, that table is used; D and trimming come from the DNA. The sample yields 200,000 to 250,000 clones, roughly 84% seen once. The clonotype comes from a man in his fifties who had recovered from COVID-19. The sequencing input was peripheral blood. The rearrangement uses TRBV7-7 and TRBJ2-5, with TRBD1 matching 7 bases. In nucleotides, the CDR3 is TGTGCCAGCAGCTTATTGGCAGGGGGTTGGGAGACCCAGTACTTC. It codes for CASSLLAGGWETQYF.